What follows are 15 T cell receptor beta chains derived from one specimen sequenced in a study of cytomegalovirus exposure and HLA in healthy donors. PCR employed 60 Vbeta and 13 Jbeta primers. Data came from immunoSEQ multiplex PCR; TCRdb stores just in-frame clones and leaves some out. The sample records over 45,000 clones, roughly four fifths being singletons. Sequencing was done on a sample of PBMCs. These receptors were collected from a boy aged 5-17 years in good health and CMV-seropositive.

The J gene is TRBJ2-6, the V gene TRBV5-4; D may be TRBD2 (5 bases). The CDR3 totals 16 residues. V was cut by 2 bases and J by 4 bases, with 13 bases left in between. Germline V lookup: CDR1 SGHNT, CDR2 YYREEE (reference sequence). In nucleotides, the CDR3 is TGTGCCAGCAGCTTCGAGGGTCCGCCCGGGGCCAACGTCCTGACTTTC. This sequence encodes CASSFEGPPGANVLTF.

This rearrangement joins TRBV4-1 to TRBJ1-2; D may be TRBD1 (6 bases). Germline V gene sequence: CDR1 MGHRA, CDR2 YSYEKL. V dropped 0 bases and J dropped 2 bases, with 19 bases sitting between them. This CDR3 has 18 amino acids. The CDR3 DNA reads TGCGCCAGCAGCCAAGATTTAGGCATGGGGGCAGGGAACTATGGCTACACCTTC. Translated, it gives CASSQDLGMGAGNYGYTF.

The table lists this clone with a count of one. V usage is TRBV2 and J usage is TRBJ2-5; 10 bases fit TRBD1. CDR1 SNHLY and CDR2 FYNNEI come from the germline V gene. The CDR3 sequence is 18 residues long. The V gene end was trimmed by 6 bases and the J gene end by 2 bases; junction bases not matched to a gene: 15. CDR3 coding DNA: TGTGCCAGCAGAAGGGACAGGGGAACCACCGTTACTCAAGAGACCCAGTACTTC. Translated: CASRRDRGTTVTQETQYF. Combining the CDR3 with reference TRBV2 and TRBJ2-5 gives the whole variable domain EPEVTQTPSHQVTQMGQEVILRCVPISNHLYFYWYRQILGQKVEFLVSFYNNEISEKSEIFDDQFSVERPDGSNFTLKIRSTKLEDSAMYFCASRRDRGTTVTQETQYFGPGTRLLVL.

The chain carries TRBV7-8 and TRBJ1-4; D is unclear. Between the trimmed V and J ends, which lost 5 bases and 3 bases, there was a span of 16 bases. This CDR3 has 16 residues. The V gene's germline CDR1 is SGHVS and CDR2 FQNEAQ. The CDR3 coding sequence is TGTGCCAGCAGCCAGCGCTATGGGGAGTCTAATGAAAAACTGTTTTTT. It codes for CASSQRYGESNEKLFF.

For the CDR3, the DNA is TGTGCCAGCTCACCGAGGACAGGGAAATTTACGAACACTGAAGCTTTCTTT. As protein: CASSPRTGKFTNTEAFF. J is TRBJ1-1 and V is TRBV18, with 8 bases identical to TRBD1. This CDR3 is 17 amino acids long. V was pared by 3 bases and J by 1 base, with 10 bases of the junction left unmatched. Per the germline V gene, CDR1 is KGHSH and CDR2 is LQKENI.

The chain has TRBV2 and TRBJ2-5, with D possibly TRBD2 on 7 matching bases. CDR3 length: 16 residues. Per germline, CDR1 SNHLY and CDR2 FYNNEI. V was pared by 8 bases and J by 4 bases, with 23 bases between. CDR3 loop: CASWGGRRGMRETQYF. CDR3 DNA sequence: TGTGCCAGCTGGGGGGGACGCAGGGGTATGAGAGAGACCCAGTACTTC.

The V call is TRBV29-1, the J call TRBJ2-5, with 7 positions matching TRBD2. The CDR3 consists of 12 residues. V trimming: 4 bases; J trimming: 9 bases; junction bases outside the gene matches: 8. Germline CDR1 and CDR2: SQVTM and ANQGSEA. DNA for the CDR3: TGCAGCGTTGTGCAGGGAGGGGAGGCCCAGTACTTC. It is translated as CSVVQGGEAQYF.

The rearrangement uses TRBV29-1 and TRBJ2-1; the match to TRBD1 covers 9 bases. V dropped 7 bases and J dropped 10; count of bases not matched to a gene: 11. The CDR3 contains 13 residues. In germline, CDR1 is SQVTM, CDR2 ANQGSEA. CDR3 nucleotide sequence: TGCAGCGCTAACCCTACAGGGGGCAGAGAGCAGTTCTTC. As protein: CSANPTGGREQFF.

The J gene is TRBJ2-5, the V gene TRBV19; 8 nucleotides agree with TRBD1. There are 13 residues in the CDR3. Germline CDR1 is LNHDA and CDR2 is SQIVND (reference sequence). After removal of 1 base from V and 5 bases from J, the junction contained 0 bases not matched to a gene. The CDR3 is CASSIGQGETQYF. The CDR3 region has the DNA TGTGCCAGTAGTATAGGACAGGGGGAGACCCAGTACTTC.

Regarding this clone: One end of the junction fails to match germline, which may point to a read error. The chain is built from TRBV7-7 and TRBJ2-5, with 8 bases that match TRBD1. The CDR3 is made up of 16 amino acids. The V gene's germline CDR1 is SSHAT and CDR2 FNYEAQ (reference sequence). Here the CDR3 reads CASSLAAGGRSETQYF. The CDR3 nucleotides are TGTGCTAGCAGCTTAGCGGCAGGGGGCCGCTCGGAGACCCAGTACTTC.

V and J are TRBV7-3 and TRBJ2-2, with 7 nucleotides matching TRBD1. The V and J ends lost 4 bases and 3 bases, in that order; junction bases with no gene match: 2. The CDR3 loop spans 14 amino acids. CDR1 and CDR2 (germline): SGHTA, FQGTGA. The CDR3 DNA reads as TGTGCCAGCAGCTCCACAGGGGACACCGGGGAGCTGTTTTTT. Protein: CASSSTGDTGELFF.

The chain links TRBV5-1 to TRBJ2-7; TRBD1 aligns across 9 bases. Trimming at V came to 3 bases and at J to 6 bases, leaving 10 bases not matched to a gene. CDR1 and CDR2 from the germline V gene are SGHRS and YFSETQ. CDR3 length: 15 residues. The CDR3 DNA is TGCGCCAGCAGCTGGACCGGGACAGGGTATGTCGAGCAGTACTTC. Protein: CASSWTGTGYVEQYF.

CDR3 in amino acids: CASSVEPSGVLEQFF. The CDR3 coding sequence is TGTGCCAGCAGCGTAGAACCTAGCGGGGTACTTGAGCAGTTCTTC. The V call is TRBV9, the J call TRBJ2-1; 9 nucleotides line up with TRBD2. V lost 0 bases, J lost 9 bases, and 7 bases stayed unmatched. Germline loops: CDR1 SGDLS, CDR2 YYNGEE. The CDR3 extends over 15 amino acids.

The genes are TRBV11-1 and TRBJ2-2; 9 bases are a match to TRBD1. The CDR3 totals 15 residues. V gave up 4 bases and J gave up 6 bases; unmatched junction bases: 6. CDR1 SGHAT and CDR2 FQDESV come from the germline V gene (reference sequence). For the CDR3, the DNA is TGTGCCAGCAGCTCAACAGGGGGCGCTCCCGGGGAGCTGTTTTTT. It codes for CASSSTGGAPGELFF.

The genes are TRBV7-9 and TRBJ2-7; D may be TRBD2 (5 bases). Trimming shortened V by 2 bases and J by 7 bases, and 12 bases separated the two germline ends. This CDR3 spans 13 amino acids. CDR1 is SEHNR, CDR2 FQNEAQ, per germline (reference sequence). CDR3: CASSLTGPGEQYF. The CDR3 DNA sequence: TGTGCCAGCAGCTTAACCGGGCCGGGGGAGCAGTACTTC.